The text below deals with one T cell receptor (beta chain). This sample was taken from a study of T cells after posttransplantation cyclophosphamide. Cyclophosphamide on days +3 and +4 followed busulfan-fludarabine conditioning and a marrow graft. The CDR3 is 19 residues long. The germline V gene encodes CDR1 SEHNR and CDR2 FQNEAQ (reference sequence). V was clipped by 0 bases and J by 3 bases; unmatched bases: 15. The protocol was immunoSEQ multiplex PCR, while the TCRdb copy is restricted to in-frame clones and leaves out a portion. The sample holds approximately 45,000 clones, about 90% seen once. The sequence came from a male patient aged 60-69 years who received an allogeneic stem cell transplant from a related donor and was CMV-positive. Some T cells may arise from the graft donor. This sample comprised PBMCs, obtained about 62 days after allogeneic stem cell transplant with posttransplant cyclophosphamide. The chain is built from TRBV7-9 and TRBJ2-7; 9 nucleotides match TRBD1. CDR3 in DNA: TGTGCCAGCAGCTTAGCAACTAGTCCGGGACAGGGTAGAAACTACGAGCAGTACTTC. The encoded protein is CASSLATSPGQGRNYEQYF.